One and the same sample provided the 21 T cell receptor beta chains below, sequenced in a study of human T cells and chemical hapten exposure. Each CDR3 protein is one row after TCRdb ran MiXCR on the 5' RACE reads. The sample includes 110,000 to 150,000 distinct CDR3 sequences, 4.1% of them seen just once. Blood, whole and unfractionated, served as the source for total RNA extraction. The receptors were gathered from a female donor in good health.

This clonotype has a count of ten or more. The V call is TRBV6-1, the J call TRBJ1-5; D unresolved. CDR3 size: 14 residues. Germline V gene lookup returns CDR1 MNHNS and CDR2 SASEGT. The V gene lost 0 bases and the J gene lost 3 bases, with 6 bases spanning the gap. The CDR3 nucleotides read TGTGCCAGCAGTGAAGCAGCTGACAATCAGCCCCAGCATTTT. It yields the protein CASSEAADNQPQHF.

This clonotype was picked up many times. V usage is TRBV4-3 and J usage is TRBJ1-1, with D possibly matching TRBD1 (6 bases). The length of the CDR3 is 19 residues. Germline V gene sequence: CDR1 LGHNA, CDR2 YSLEER. V lost 4 bases, J lost 0 bases, and 24 bases lay in between. The CDR3 coding sequence is TGCGCCAGCAGCCTTCAAGGATTGGGGGCCACCTCCATGAACACTGAAGCTTTCTTT. It translates to CASSLQGLGATSMNTEAFF.

This clonotype was counted ten times or more. This chain uses TRBV29-1 with TRBJ2-5; unclear D gene. Trimming left V 3 bases short and J 3 bases short, with 14 bases between. The CDR3 length is 14 residues. CDR1 and CDR2 (germline): SQVTM, ANQGSEA. The CDR3 reads CSVDDPLREETQYF. The CDR3 coding sequence is TGCAGCGTTGATGACCCCCTTCGGGAAGAGACCCAGTACTTC.

At least ten counts were recorded for this clonotype. The chain joins TRBV5-4 to TRBJ2-7; 9 positions match TRBD1. Losses at the gene ends were 2 bases for V and 5 bases for J; bases not matched to a gene: 8. Germline assignment: CDR1 SGHNT and CDR2 YYREEE (reference sequence). This CDR3 is built from 15 residues. This CDR3 reads CASSFPGQGSHEQYF. The CDR3 DNA follows: TGTGCCAGCAGCTTTCCGGGACAGGGTAGCCACGAGCAGTACTTC.

This clonotype was counted many times. The V and J genes are TRBV5-1 and TRBJ2-7; 10 bases align to TRBD1. Germline V lookup: CDR1 SGHRS, CDR2 YFSETQ. The ends lost 0 bases at V and 4 bases at J; junction bases unmatched: 7. The length of the CDR3 is 16 residues. The CDR3 sequence is CASSLDIRGQGYEQYF. The CDR3 DNA is TGCGCCAGCAGCTTGGACATAAGGGGACAGGGGTACGAGCAGTACTTC. The entire variable domain, with the rest obtained from reference TRBV5-1 and TRBJ2-7, is as follows: KAGVTQTPRYLIKTRGQQVTLSCSPISGHRSVSWYQQTPGQGLQFLFEYFSETQRNKGNFPGRFSGRQFSNSRSEMNVSTLELGDSALYLCASSLDIRGQGYEQYFGPGTRLTVT.

This clonotype has ten or more counts. This chain links TRBV6-5 with TRBJ2-3; D call uncertain. CDR1 is MNHEY, CDR2 SVGAGI, per germline. Trimming removed 7 bases at V and 0 bases at J, with 17 bases between. This CDR3 has 16 residues. The CDR3 loop is CASTHLGGTSTDTQYF. In DNA form, the CDR3 reads TGTGCCAGCACTCACCTGGGCGGAACTAGCACAGATACGCAGTATTTT.

This clonotype was seen many times. The gene calls are TRBV6-5 and TRBJ1-2, with D possibly matching TRBD1 (5 bases). CDR3 size: 15 residues. In germline, CDR1 is MNHEY, CDR2 SVGAGI. With 7 bases removed from V and 4 bases from J, the gap between germline ends came to 19 bases. The CDR3 here is CASMGPRQQTYGYTF. The CDR3 nucleotides are TGTGCCAGCATGGGGCCCCGACAGCAGACCTATGGCTACACCTTC.

Ten or more counts support this clonotype. The rearrangement links TRBV7-2 to TRBJ2-1; D perhaps matches TRBD1 (6 bases). The ends were cut back, 5 bases at V and 6 bases at J, with 17 bases in the middle. The CDR3 has 15 residues. Germline lookup yields CDR1 SGHTA and CDR2 FQGNSA. CDR3 loop: CASSLDVARGNEQFF. The CDR3 bases are TGTGCCAGCAGCCTTGACGTAGCCAGGGGCAATGAGCAGTTCTTC.

In this sample, this clonotype turned up many times. V is TRBV13 and J is TRBJ2-1, with D uncertain. The CDR3 totals 13 residues. From germline, CDR1 is PRHDT and CDR2 FYEKMQ (reference sequence). The V and J ends lost 4 bases and 5 bases respectively, with 9 bases between them. The CDR3 here is CASSSRTDNEQFF. The CDR3 nucleotides read TGTGCCAGCAGCTCCCGAACCGACAATGAGCAGTTCTTC.

This clonotype has ten or more counts. The rearrangement links TRBV30 to TRBJ1-1; maybe TRBD1 (6 bases). CDR3 length: 13 amino acids. V lost 6 bases and J 10 bases, leaving 21 bases between the germline ends. Germline lookup yields CDR1 GTSNPN and CDR2 SVGIG (reference sequence). CDR3 DNA: TGTGCCTGCAAACCAACAGGGCCCTTAAGAGCTTTCTTT. Translated, it gives CACKPTGPLRAFF.

This clonotype was seen at least ten times. The chain carries TRBV4-3 and TRBJ1-2; D remains ambiguous. V gave up 0 bases and J gave up 6 bases, with 5 bases separating them. Germline CDR1 LGHNA, CDR2 YSLEER. This CDR3 has 12 amino acids. CDR3 coding DNA: TGCGCCAGCAGCCAAGATCGGCATGGCTACACCTTC. Protein: CASSQDRHGYTF.

As to this clonotype: A much larger clonotype is one base distant, so this may be a read error. The chain employs TRBV4-3 and TRBJ1-1; tentative D call: TRBD1 (5 bases). CDR1 is LGHNA, CDR2 YSLEER, per germline. The CDR3 has 21 amino acids. V lost 1 base to trimming and J lost 7 bases, with 34 bases between them. CDR3 sequence: CASSQGTPKLGSRGGADEAFF. CDR3 sequence (DNA): TGCGCCAGCAGCCAAGGGACCCCCAAACTTGGGTCACGGGGCGGGGCTGATGAAGCTTTCTTT.

Note on this clonotype: A much larger clonotype is one base distant, so this may be a read error. The chain couples TRBV20-1 to TRBJ2-2; D unclear. The CDR3 spans 12 residues. Germline V gene sequence: CDR1 DFQATT, CDR2 SNEGSKA (reference sequence). Written as DNA, the CDR3 is TGCAGTGTTAGAGTAGACACCGGGGAGCTGTTTTTT. Translating it yields CSVRVDTGELFF.

There are many counts of this clonotype. The chain joins TRBV7-2 to TRBJ2-3, with D tentatively TRBD2 (5 bases). V gave up 0 bases and J gave up 9 bases, with 16 bases separating them. CDR1 is SGHTA and CDR2 is FQGNSA in the germline V gene. The CDR3 runs to 15 residues. CDR3: CASSLARTPQATQYF. DNA of the CDR3: TGTGCCAGCAGCTTAGCGCGGACTCCGCAAGCGACGCAGTATTTT.

This clonotype was seen a handful of times. The genes are TRBV15 and TRBJ2-3; maybe TRBD1 (7 bases). The CDR3 contains 15 residues. Germline V gene data show CDR1 as LNHNV and CDR2 as YYDKDF (reference sequence). Between the trimmed V and J ends, which lost 5 bases and 4 bases, there was a span of 16 bases. The DNA for the CDR3 is TGTGCCACCAGCGCCCTACCCAGGGGGGCAGATACGCAGTATTTT. Its protein is CATSALPRGADTQYF.

Many counts were recorded for this clonotype. The chain joins TRBV14 to TRBJ1-2; D is perhaps TRBD1 (5 bases). The CDR3 contains 13 residues. The V and J ends lost 3 bases and 5 bases respectively, with 10 bases between them. Germline CDR1 is SGHDN and CDR2 is FVKESK. The CDR3 DNA reads TGTGCCAGCAGCCATTCACGACAGTATGGCTACACCTTC. Translating it yields CASSHSRQYGYTF.

The rearrangement uses TRBV7-2 and TRBJ2-7, with D perhaps matching TRBD2 (7 bases). The CDR3 length is 16 residues. Trimming cost V 5 bases and J 4 bases, with 21 bases left between them. The germline V gene encodes CDR1 SGHTA and CDR2 FQGNSA. The CDR3 loop is CASSLRDKGGRYEQYF. The CDR3 DNA reads as TGTGCCAGCAGCCTACGGGACAAGGGGGGGAGGTACGAGCAGTACTTC.

This clonotype was seen at least ten times. The rearrangement links TRBV20-1 to TRBJ2-1; 9 nucleotides match TRBD2. The ends lost 2 bases at V and 6 bases at J; junction bases unmatched: 17. Germline assignment: CDR1 DFQATT and CDR2 SNEGSKA (reference sequence). This CDR3 is 18 amino acids long. The chain's CDR3 is CSARLRGGRARGGNEQFF. For the CDR3, the DNA is TGCAGTGCTAGATTGCGGGGGGGCAGGGCGCGAGGTGGCAATGAGCAGTTCTTC.

The genes are TRBV12-3 or TRBV12-4 and TRBJ1-2; D gene ambiguous. This CDR3 spans 12 amino acids. Trimming pared 6 bases from V and 0 bases from J, leaving 5 bases between. DNA of the CDR3: TGTGCCAGCAGCTGGACTAACTATGGCTACACCTTC. As protein: CASSWTNYGYTF.

This clonotype has a handful of counts. Given a much more abundant clone one base away, this may be a read error. The genes are TRBV6-2 or TRBV6-3 and TRBJ1-5; D is undetermined. The ends were cut back, 2 bases at V and 2 bases at J, with 7 bases in the middle. The CDR3 loop spans 14 amino acids. The germline V gene encodes CDR1 MNHEY and CDR2 SVGEGT. Written as DNA, the CDR3 is TGTGCCAGCAGTTACAACACGGGCAATCAGCCCCAGCATTTT. This translates into CASSYNTGNQPQHF.

This clonotype was detected ten times or more. This chain uses TRBV20-1 with TRBJ2-2, with D unresolved. Germline CDR1 is DFQATT and CDR2 is SNEGSKA (reference sequence). V lost 3 bases and J 1 base, leaving 6 bases between the germline ends. The CDR3 is made up of 13 amino acids. The CDR3 sequence is CSASEVNTGELFF. CDR3 DNA: TGCAGTGCTAGTGAGGTGAACACCGGGGAGCTGTTTTTT.